This T cell receptor (beta chain) was retrieved from a study of identical twins. The CDR3 covers 9 residues. Germline CDR1 reads SEHNR; CDR2 reads FQNEAQ (reference sequence). Trimming cost V 3 bases and J 11 bases, with 4 bases left between them. Via MiXCR, TCRdb re-called the 5' RACE reads, giving one row per CDR3 protein. The sample holds 1.5 million to 2 million distinct CDR3 sequences, more than 30% seen once. The J gene is TRBJ1-1, the V gene TRBV7-9; D ambiguous. Sequenced sample: cord blood. The sequence was obtained from a newborn girl in good health. As DNA, the CDR3 is TGTGCCAGCAGCTTGGCCGCTTTCTTT. Its protein is CASSLAAFF.